The rows below give T cell receptor beta chains drawn from one sample of a study of T-cell reconstitution after alpha-beta-depleted transplantation in children. TCRdb re-called the PCR reads through MiXCR, storing one row per CDR3 protein. The sample yields about 500,000 distinct CDR3 sequences, about 31% seen once. Sequencing was performed on PBMCs from the stem cell graft donor, taken from the stem cell graft. These receptors were obtained from a human donor who donated a stem cell graft to a child with aplastic anemia. Both conserved end residues are part of each CDR3. The D gene is left open where the match is weak. Not every row has a clone size; where given, it reads once, few, many or a size class.

v_call	j_call	clone_size	d_call	cdr3_aa	cdr3_nt
TRBV20-1	TRBJ1-2	few	-	CSAKPNYYGYTF	TGCAGTGCTAAGCCAAACTACTATGGCTACACCTTC
TRBV5-1	TRBJ2-3	few	TRBD2	CASSGLAGGPLDTQYF	TGCGCCAGCAGCGGATTAGCGGGAGGGCCCTTAGATACGCAGTATTTT
TRBV9	TRBJ2-3	-	-	CASSVVAGTADTQYF	TGTGCCAGCAGCGTAGTCGCGGGAACGGCAGATACGCAGTATTTT
TRBV12-3/TRBV12-4	TRBJ1-3	-	-	CASSVGNTIYF	TGTGCCAGCAGTGTTGGAAACACCATATATTTT
TRBV12-3/TRBV12-4	TRBJ2-3	-	-	CASSLKGGWSTDTQYF	TGTGCCAGCAGCCTAAAAGGCGGTTGGAGCACAGATACGCAGTATTTT
TRBV5-6	TRBJ2-3	few	-	CASSLGAADTQYF	TGTGCCAGCAGCTTGGGAGCGGCAGATACGCAGTATTTT
TRBV29-1	TRBJ1-1	few	TRBD1	CSSDRGFGTEAFF	TGCAGCTCGGACAGGGGTTTTGGCACTGAAGCTTTCTTT
TRBV29-1	TRBJ1-2	many	-	CSVDGQHGYTF	TGCAGCGTTGATGGGCAACATGGCTACACCTTC
TRBV20-1	TRBJ1-2	many	TRBD1	CSARNSGTAYGYTF	TGCAGTGCTAGGAACTCCGGGACAGCTTATGGCTACACCTTC
TRBV28	TRBJ2-3	-	TRBD2	CASSPSGTSTDTQYF	TGTGCCAGCAGTCCTAGCGGAACTAGCACAGATACGCAGTATTTT
TRBV6-5	TRBJ2-1	few	TRBD2	CASSYSTSGRGNEQFF	TGTGCCAGCAGTTACTCGACTAGCGGGAGGGGGAATGAGCAGTTCTTC
TRBV2	TRBJ2-1	-	-	CASSARDDPNNEQFF	TGTGCCAGCAGTGCCCGGGACGATCCAAACAATGAGCAGTTCTTC
TRBV5-4	TRBJ2-2	-	-	CASSLFGGKVTGELFF	TGTGCCAGCAGCTTGTTCGGCGGGAAGGTAACCGGGGAGCTGTTTTTT
TRBV12-3/TRBV12-4	TRBJ2-2	-	-	CASSPQNSGELFF	TGTGCCAGCAGTCCCCAGAATTCCGGGGAGCTGTTTTTT
TRBV29-1	TRBJ2-3	few	TRBD2	CSVSGTSGITDTQYF	TGCAGCGTTTCCGGGACTAGCGGTATCACAGATACGCAGTATTTT
TRBV11-2	TRBJ2-7	-	TRBD2	CASSLRTSGVAASHEQYF	TGTGCCAGCAGCCTTCGGACTAGTGGCGTAGCTGCCAGCCACGAGCAGTACTTC
TRBV6-2/TRBV6-3	TRBJ2-7	few	TRBD2	CASSFPAGIPYEQYF	TGTGCCAGCAGCTTCCCAGCGGGAATACCCTACGAGCAGTACTTC
TRBV12-3/TRBV12-4	TRBJ1-1	-	-	CASSTRVVNTEAFF	TGTGCCAGCAGCACCAGGGTCGTGAACACTGAAGCTTTCTTT
TRBV12-3/TRBV12-4	TRBJ1-1	-	TRBD1	CASRTSGGELKAFF	TGTGCCAGCAGGACCTCAGGGGGCGAATTAAAGGCTTTCTTT
TRBV10-3	TRBJ1-5	-	-	CAISDGRGNQPQHF	TGTGCCATCAGTGATGGTAGGGGCAATCAGCCCCAGCATTTT
TRBV29-1	TRBJ2-1	many	-	CSVVWVSYNEQFF	TGCAGCGTTGTATGGGTATCCTACAATGAGCAGTTCTTC
TRBV27	TRBJ2-2	-	TRBD2	CASSPPGLAGEKVKNTGELFF	TGTGCCAGCAGTCCTCCGGGACTAGCGGGAGAAAAAGTAAAGAACACCGGGGAGCTGTTTTTT
TRBV7-6	TRBJ2-1	few	TRBD2	CASSPRTAGAKNEQFF	TGTGCCAGCAGCCCTAGGACAGCGGGAGCTAAAAATGAGCAGTTCTTC
TRBV5-1	TRBJ2-5	-	-	CASSLALGADPFQETQYF	TGCGCCAGCAGCTTGGCCTTAGGAGCGGACCCCTTCCAAGAGACCCAGTACTTC
TRBV25-1	TRBJ1-2	-	-	CASSERANYGYTF	TGTGCCAGCAGTGAGCGAGCTAACTATGGCTACACCTTC
TRBV30	TRBJ1-2	-	-	CAWSPGSTNYGYTF	TGTGCCTGGAGCCCGGGGTCTACTAACTATGGCTACACCTTC
TRBV29-1	TRBJ1-1	-	-	CSVEAEGRTEAFF	TGCAGCGTTGAAGCTGAGGGGAGGACTGAAGCTTTCTTT
TRBV6-1	TRBJ1-4	-	TRBD1	CASSTGASGEKLFF	TGTGCCAGCAGTACAGGGGCCTCCGGGGAAAAACTGTTTTTT
TRBV18	TRBJ1-6	-	-	CASSPHRDSPLHF	TGTGCCAGCTCACCACACAGGGATTCACCCCTCCACTTT
TRBV6-1	TRBJ2-5	few	-	CASSDRVAPQETQYF	TGTGCCAGCAGTGATCGTGTAGCACCCCAAGAGACCCAGTACTTC
TRBV12-3/TRBV12-4	TRBJ1-1	-	-	CASRGDMNTEAFF	TGTGCCAGCAGGGGGGACATGAACACTGAAGCTTTCTTT
TRBV29-1	TRBJ1-1	-	-	CSGTAGNTEAFF	TGCAGCGGGACTGCGGGAAACACTGAAGCTTTCTTT
TRBV6-6	TRBJ2-3	-	-	CASSYGGTDTQYF	TGTGCCAGCAGTTACGGGGGCACAGATACGCAGTATTTT
TRBV4-3	TRBJ2-3	-	-	CASSQDGPATGADTQYF	TGCGCCAGCAGCCAAGACGGGCCAGCGACCGGGGCAGATACGCAGTATTTT
TRBV28	TRBJ2-7	-	TRBD1	CASSLPTGGYEQYF	TGTGCCAGCAGTCTCCCGACAGGGGGCTACGAGCAGTACTTC
TRBV10-3	TRBJ2-1	few	-	CAISEAAAVSYNEQFF	TGTGCCATCAGTGAGGCGGCAGCAGTCTCCTACAATGAGCAGTTCTTC
TRBV20-1	TRBJ2-3	-	TRBD2	CSAYPGLAGVTDTQYF	TGCAGTGCGTATCCGGGACTAGCGGGAGTGACAGATACGCAGTATTTT
TRBV29-1	TRBJ2-5	few	TRBD2	CSVDQGGETQYF	TGCAGCGTGGATCAGGGAGGGGAGACCCAGTACTTC
TRBV5-1	TRBJ2-1	many	TRBD2	CASKGASGSSYNEQFF	TGCGCCAGCAAGGGGGCTAGCGGGAGCTCCTACAATGAGCAGTTCTTC
TRBV10-3	TRBJ2-5	-	TRBD1	CAISELTGEQETQYF	TGTGCCATCAGTGAGTTGACAGGGGAACAAGAGACCCAGTACTTC
TRBV29-1	TRBJ2-5	-	-	CSVGVGQGRTLNQETQYF	TGCAGCGTTGGAGTGGGCCAGGGGCGAACCCTCAATCAAGAGACCCAGTACTTC
TRBV7-9	TRBJ1-1	few	TRBD1	CASSRLRDRETEAFF	TGTGCCAGCAGTCGCCTCCGGGACAGGGAGACTGAAGCTTTCTTT
TRBV7-2	TRBJ1-5	once	TRBD1	CASSFGQGVGNQPQHF	TGTGCCAGCAGCTTCGGACAGGGAGTGGGCAATCAGCCCCAGCATTTT
TRBV12-3/TRBV12-4	TRBJ1-4	-	-	CASSFQGASEKLFF	TGTGCCAGCAGTTTTCAAGGGGCTAGTGAAAAACTGTTTTTT
TRBV6-5	TRBJ1-2	few	-	CASSYQGRYGYTF	TGTGCCAGCAGTTACCAGGGTCGCTATGGCTACACCTTC
TRBV12-3/TRBV12-4	TRBJ1-1	few	TRBD1	CASGRDRPMNTEAFF	TGTGCCAGCGGGAGGGACAGGCCCATGAACACTGAAGCTTTCTTT
TRBV18	TRBJ1-1	-	TRBD1	CASSREQGATEAFF	TGTGCCAGCTCCAGGGAACAGGGGGCCACTGAAGCTTTCTTT
TRBV30	TRBJ1-3	-	-	CAWTGRTLSGNTIYF	TGTGCCTGGACAGGGCGGACTTTATCTGGAAACACCATATATTTT
TRBV14	TRBJ1-1	-	-	CASSHPGLNTEAFF	TGTGCCAGCAGCCACCCGGGATTGAACACTGAAGCTTTCTTT
TRBV6-2/TRBV6-3	TRBJ2-3	-	-	CASTYRRTDTQYF	TGTGCCAGCACCTACCGAAGGACAGATACGCAGTATTTT
TRBV19	TRBJ1-1	-	-	CASSMGGQNTEAFF	TGTGCCAGTAGTATGGGGGGCCAGAACACTGAAGCTTTCTTT
TRBV7-2	TRBJ2-3	few	TRBD2	CASKGGGTDTQYF	TGTGCCAGCAAGGGAGGGGGCACAGATACGCAGTATTTT
TRBV7-6	TRBJ1-5	-	-	CASSLFSGSKGDQPQHF	TGTGCCAGCAGCTTATTTTCAGGCAGCAAGGGCGATCAGCCCCAGCATTTT
TRBV6-2/TRBV6-3	TRBJ1-5	many	-	CASSYGSGIANQPQHF	TGTGCCAGCAGTTACGGGTCCGGCATTGCCAATCAGCCCCAGCATTTT
TRBV20-1	TRBJ2-1	few	-	CSARFRRRNEQFF	TGCAGTGCTAGATTCAGAAGGCGCAATGAGCAGTTCTTC
TRBV20-1	TRBJ1-1	-	-	CSASDRVANTEAFF	TGCAGTGCTAGTGATCGCGTTGCGAACACTGAAGCTTTCTTT
TRBV29-1	TRBJ2-3	few	-	CSVADSSTDTQYF	TGCAGCGTTGCGGACAGCTCCACAGATACGCAGTATTTT